Below, one T cell receptor beta chain is given with its context. Its antigen is undetermined. Peptide-pool stimulation followed by sequencing identified expanded antigen-specific CD4+ clonotypes in the ViraFEST assay. It was after more than 8 days of culture that CD4+ T cells were isolated. Infection dated between March and December 2020, before the Alpha, Beta and Delta variants reached the United States. After under 2.5 million PBMC were placed in each well, they were cultured with around 10 IU/ml IL-2 and around 10 ug/ml peptides. On day 3 and again on day 7, half the medium was replaced with IL-2 medium. Generated by immunoSEQ multiplex PCR, the TCRdb table keeps only in-frame clones and is missing some. The sample holds 20,000 to 25,000 clones, about 80% seen once. The CDR3 totals 14 residues. The V segment lost 6 bases and the J segment 3 bases; nucleotides outside the gene matches: 5. Per germline, CDR1 SNHLY and CDR2 FYNNEI.

These data come from a study of vaccination effects on CD4 cells after COVID-19. Across the whole study: Participants got two doses of BNT162b2 or mRNA-1273 vaccine.

Study findings and constraints: Vaccine- and infection-induced clones showed marked clonal contraction late following vaccination.

The clonotype comes from a human donor who had a prior SARS-CoV-2 infection. The V gene is TRBV2, the J gene TRBJ1-1; 9 bases fit TRBD1. The input for sequencing was CD4+ T cells from PBMCs cultured with a peptide pool, taken before COVID-19 vaccination. CDR3 bases: TGTGCCAGCAGGAACAGGGGGCGAGACACTGAAGCTTTCTTT. Amino acids: CASRNRGRDTEAFF.